This T cell receptor (beta chain) was sequenced in a study of T cell clones after liver transplantation. Sequenced by immunoSEQ multiplex PCR; TCRdb stores in-frame clones only, minus some. This table holds 40,000 to 65,000 clones, roughly 83% found once. Between the trimmed V and J ends, which lost 4 bases and 4 bases, there was a span of 28 bases. Germline V lookup: CDR1 MGHRA, CDR2 YSYEKL. CDR3 length: 19 amino acids. The receptor was derived from a human donor who received a liver transplant. The material sequenced was CD4+ T cells from blood, taken before liver transplant. This chain links TRBV4-1 with TRBJ2-5; D perhaps matches TRBD1 (6 bases). CDR3 region: CASSRVPGPDSVGRETQYF. CDR3 DNA: TGCGCCAGCAGCCGGGTTCCTGGCCCGGACAGTGTAGGGCGAGAGACCCAGTACTTC.